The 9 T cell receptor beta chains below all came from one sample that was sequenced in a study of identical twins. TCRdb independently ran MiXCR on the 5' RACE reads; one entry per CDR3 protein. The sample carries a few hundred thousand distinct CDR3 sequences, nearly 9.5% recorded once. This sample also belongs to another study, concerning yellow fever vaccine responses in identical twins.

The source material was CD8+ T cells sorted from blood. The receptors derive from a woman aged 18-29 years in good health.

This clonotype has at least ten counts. The CDR3 bases are TGTGCCAGCAGCGCACGAGGACTGGAATCCTCCTACAATGAGCAGTTCTTC. Protein sequence: CASSARGLESSYNEQFF. The rearrangement uses TRBV9 and TRBJ2-1; a possible D gene is TRBD2 (5 bases). Trimming cost V 3 bases and J 0 bases, with 16 bases left between them. This CDR3 has 17 amino acids. Germline V lookup: CDR1 SGDLS, CDR2 YYNGEE.

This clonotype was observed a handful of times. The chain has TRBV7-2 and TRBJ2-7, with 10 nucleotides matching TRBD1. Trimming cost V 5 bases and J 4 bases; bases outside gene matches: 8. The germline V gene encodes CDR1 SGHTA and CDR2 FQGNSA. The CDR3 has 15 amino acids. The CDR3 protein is CASSQLGTGAYEQYF. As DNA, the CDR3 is TGTGCCAGCAGCCAACTTGGGACAGGGGCATACGAGCAGTACTTC. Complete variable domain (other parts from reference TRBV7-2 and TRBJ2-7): GAGVSQSPSNKVTEKGKDVELRCDPISGHTALYWYRQSLGQGLEFLIYFQGNSAPDKSGLPSDRFSAERTGGSVSTLTIQRTQQEDSAVYLCASSQLGTGAYEQYFGPGTRLTVT.

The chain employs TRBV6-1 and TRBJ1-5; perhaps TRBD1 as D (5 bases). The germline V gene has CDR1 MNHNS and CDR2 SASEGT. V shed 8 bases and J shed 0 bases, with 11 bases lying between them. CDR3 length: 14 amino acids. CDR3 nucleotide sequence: TGTGCCAGCCAGACAGATTATAGCAATCAGCCCCAGCATTTT. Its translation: CASQTDYSNQPQHF.

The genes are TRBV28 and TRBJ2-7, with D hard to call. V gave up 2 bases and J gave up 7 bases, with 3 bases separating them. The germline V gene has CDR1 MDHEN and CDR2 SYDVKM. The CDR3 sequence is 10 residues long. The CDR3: CASSLQEQYF. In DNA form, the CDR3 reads TGTGCCAGCAGTTTACAGGAGCAGTACTTC.

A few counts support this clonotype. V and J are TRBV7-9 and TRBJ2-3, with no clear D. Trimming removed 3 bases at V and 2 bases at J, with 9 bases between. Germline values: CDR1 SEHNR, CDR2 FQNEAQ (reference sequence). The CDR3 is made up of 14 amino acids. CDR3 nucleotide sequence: TGTGCCAGCAGCTTGCCGGACGACACAGATACGCAGTATTTT. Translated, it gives CASSLPDDTDTQYF.

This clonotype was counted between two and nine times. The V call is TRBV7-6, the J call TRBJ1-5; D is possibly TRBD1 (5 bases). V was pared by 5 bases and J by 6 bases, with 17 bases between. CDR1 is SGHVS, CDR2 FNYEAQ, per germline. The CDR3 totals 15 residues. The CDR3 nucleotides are TGTGCCAGCAGCGTCTTTCCGGGGGATAGTCAGCCCCAGCATTTT. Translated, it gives CASSVFPGDSQPQHF.

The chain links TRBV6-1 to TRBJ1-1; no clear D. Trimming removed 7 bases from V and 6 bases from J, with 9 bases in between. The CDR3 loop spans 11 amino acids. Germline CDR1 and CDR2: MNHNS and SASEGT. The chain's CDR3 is CASIHRPEAFF. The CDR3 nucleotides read TGTGCCAGCATACACAGACCTGAAGCTTTCTTT.

In DNA form, the CDR3 reads TGTGCCACGTCAAGGGCCAGCTCCTACAATGAGCAGTTCTTC. Amino acids: CATSRASSYNEQFF. This sequence joins TRBV25-1 and TRBJ2-1, with D hard to call. The CDR3 contains 14 residues. V was clipped by 10 bases and J by 0 bases, with 13 bases between them. Germline V CDR1 and CDR2: MGHDK, SYGVNS.

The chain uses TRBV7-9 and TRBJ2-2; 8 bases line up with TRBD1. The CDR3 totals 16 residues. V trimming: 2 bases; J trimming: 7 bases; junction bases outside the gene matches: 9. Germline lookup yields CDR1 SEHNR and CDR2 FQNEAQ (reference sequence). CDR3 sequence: CASSLTQGALHGELFF. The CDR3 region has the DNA TGTGCCAGCAGCTTAACTCAGGGGGCGCTTCACGGGGAGCTGTTTTTT.